These T cell receptor beta chains were read from a single sample in a study of T-cell memory formation after mild COVID-19. TCRdb called the 5' RACE reads again in MiXCR, with one record for every CDR3 protein. Here the sample spans about 400,000 distinct CDR3 sequences, roughly a quarter being singletons. What was sequenced was PBMCs or a T cell subset sorted from them (not recorded which). These receptor sequences come from an adult woman who had mild COVID-19 (a few samples of this study predate the infection). Cell type and time point are not known. Both conserved end residues are part of each CDR3. The D gene is left open where the match is weak. Clone sizes are given selectively: once, few, many, or a class where the clone is expanded.

cdr3_aa,cdr3_nt,d_call,j_call,v_call,clone_size
CSAPDNYNEQFF,TGCAGTGCCCCGGATAACTACAATGAGCAGTTCTTC,.,TRBJ2-1,TRBV20-1,.
CASSLGLTGTNEKLFF,TGTGCCAGCAGTTTAGGCTTGACAGGGACTAATGAAAAACTGTTTTTT,TRBD1,TRBJ1-4,TRBV12-3/TRBV12-4,.
CATREGQTYNEQFF,TGTGCCACCAGAGAGGGACAGACCTACAATGAGCAGTTCTTC,TRBD1,TRBJ2-1,TRBV15,few
CSGLASGGYQETQYF,TGCAGTGGCCTAGCTAGCGGGGGGTACCAAGAGACCCAGTACTTC,TRBD2,TRBJ2-5,TRBV20-1,.
CASSLVVAGETQYF,TGTGCCAGCAGCTTGGTGGTAGCGGGAGAGACCCAGTACTTC,TRBD2,TRBJ2-5,TRBV5-6,few
CASSPAGDVNEQYF,TGTGCCAGCAGCCCAGCGGGAGATGTCAACGAGCAGTACTTC,TRBD2,TRBJ2-7,TRBV6-5,many
CASSPDMAYGYTF,TGTGCCAGCAGCCCGGACATGGCCTATGGCTACACCTTC,.,TRBJ1-2,TRBV9,few
CASSQGQVNEKLFF,TGTGCCAGCAGCCAGGGACAGGTTAATGAAAAACTGTTTTTT,TRBD1,TRBJ1-4,TRBV11-2,.
CASSLDGTGSQPQHF,TGCGCCAGCAGCTTGGACGGGACAGGGTCCCAGCCCCAGCATTTT,TRBD1,TRBJ1-5,TRBV5-1,few
CASSSLQDSATYEQYF,TGTGCCAGCAGTTCCCTACAGGACAGTGCGACCTACGAGCAGTACTTC,.,TRBJ2-7,TRBV2,once
CASSVAGQGAHHEQYF,TGTGCCAGCAGCGTAGCTGGGCAGGGGGCGCACCACGAGCAGTACTTC,TRBD1,TRBJ2-7,TRBV9,.
CSARVGGPRDEAFF,TGCAGTGCTAGAGTGGGGGGTCCCAGGGACGAAGCTTTCTTT,.,TRBJ1-1,TRBV20-1,few
CASSLFSGVETQYF,TGTGCCAGCAGCTTGTTTTCAGGAGTTGAGACCCAGTACTTC,.,TRBJ2-5,TRBV7-6,few
CASGLGGVGSYNEQFF,TGTGCTAGTGGTTTGGGAGGCGTAGGGTCCTACAATGAGCAGTTCTTC,.,TRBJ2-1,TRBV12-5,few
CASRRAYNEQFF,TGTGCCAGCAGGAGGGCCTACAATGAGCAGTTCTTC,.,TRBJ2-1,TRBV6-1,once
CATSQGEWAQETQYF,TGTGCCACCTCTCAGGGAGAGTGGGCTCAAGAGACCCAGTACTTC,.,TRBJ2-5,TRBV19,few
CASSGGRTPPHYEQYF,TGTGCCAGCTCGGGTGGGAGGACTCCGCCACACTACGAGCAGTACTTC,.,TRBJ2-7,TRBV6-2/TRBV6-3,.
CASSPSGSRETQYF,TGTGCCAGCAGCCCGAGCGGGAGTAGAGAGACCCAGTACTTC,TRBD2,TRBJ2-5,TRBV7-9,.
CASSLNGRGTGANVLTF,TGTGCCAGCAGCTTAAATGGCAGGGGTACCGGGGCCAACGTCCTGACTTTC,.,TRBJ2-6,TRBV7-3,.
CASSPTSSYEQYF,TGTGCCAGCTCACCCACTAGCAGCTACGAGCAGTACTTC,.,TRBJ2-7,TRBV18,few
CSVVQLQGGELFF,TGCAGCGTTGTACAGCTTCAAGGCGGGGAGCTGTTTTTT,.,TRBJ2-2,TRBV29-1,.
CASSLMVGNEQFF,TGTGCCAGCAGCTTAATGGTGGGCAATGAGCAGTTCTTC,.,TRBJ2-1,TRBV7-3,.
CASSLGQVSSYEQYF,TGTGCCAGCAGCCTAGGACAGGTGAGCTCCTACGAGCAGTACTTC,TRBD1,TRBJ2-7,TRBV7-9,.
CASSLKTPGGTQYF,TGCGCCAGCAGCTTGAAGACCCCAGGGGGGACGCAGTACTTC,.,TRBJ2-7,TRBV5-1,.
CASSLGGTGVDEQYF,TGTGCCAGCAGTTTAGGGGGGACAGGGGTGGACGAGCAGTACTTC,TRBD1,TRBJ2-7,TRBV12-3/TRBV12-4,.
CASSLRLQTTYEQYF,TGTGCCAGCAGCTTGCGACTCCAAACAACCTACGAGCAGTACTTC,.,TRBJ2-7,TRBV5-6,few
CASSSLRGSSYNEQFF,TGTGCCAGCAGCTCACTCAGGGGGAGCTCCTACAATGAGCAGTTCTTC,TRBD1,TRBJ2-1,TRBV9,few
CASSQPLQGYNGYTF,TGCGCCAGCAGCCAGCCTCTCCAGGGATATAATGGCTACACCTTC,.,TRBJ1-2,TRBV4-1,.
CASSPGQGVNTGELFF,TGTGCCAGCAGCCCGGGACAGGGGGTGAACACCGGGGAGCTGTTTTTT,TRBD1,TRBJ2-2,TRBV9,.
CASRGASGGELFF,TGTGCCAGTCGGGGGGCCTCTGGCGGGGAGCTGTTTTTT,.,TRBJ2-2,TRBV9,.
CSVEEELPYNEQFF,TGCAGCGTTGAAGAGGAGCTACCATACAATGAGCAGTTCTTC,.,TRBJ2-1,TRBV29-1,.
CASGYRGLETQYF,TGTGCCAGCGGCTACAGGGGGCTAGAGACCCAGTACTTC,TRBD1,TRBJ2-5,TRBV2,.
CASSLAGIGEQYF,TGTGCCAGCAGCTTGGCCGGGATAGGCGAGCAGTACTTC,.,TRBJ2-7,TRBV7-9,.
CASSLGGTGVTGELFF,TGTGCCAGCAGTTTAGGAGGGACAGGCGTCACCGGGGAGCTGTTTTTT,TRBD1,TRBJ2-2,TRBV27,.
CSARGPGGNQPQHF,TGCAGTGCTAGAGGGCCAGGGGGTAATCAGCCCCAGCATTTT,TRBD1,TRBJ1-5,TRBV20-1,few
CASSLGLAGGTVTQYF,TGTGCCAGTAGTCTAGGACTAGCGGGAGGAACGGTTACGCAGTATTTT,TRBD2,TRBJ2-3,TRBV19,.
CASNPGNTDTQYF,TGTGCCAGCAACCCGGGGAACACAGATACGCAGTATTTT,.,TRBJ2-3,TRBV12-3/TRBV12-4,.
CAWSLGQPNSPLHF,TGTGCCTGGAGTTTGGGTCAGCCAAATTCACCCCTCCACTTT,.,TRBJ1-6,TRBV30,.
CSAQGVTGELFF,TGCAGTGCTCAGGGGGTCACCGGGGAGCTGTTTTTT,TRBD1,TRBJ2-2,TRBV20-1,.
CASSLEVPTGELFF,TGTGCCAGCAGCCTAGAAGTACCCACCGGGGAGCTGTTTTTT,.,TRBJ2-2,TRBV28,few